The TCR beta chain under discussion was sequenced for a study of neurological immune-mediated disorders. Overall study context: Relapsing-remitting forms accounted for most of the roughly 34 multiple sclerosis patients and secondary progressive forms for 3.

There are many counts of this clonotype. The target antigen is unknown. A much larger clonotype is one base distant, so this may be a read error. Trimming cost V 5 bases and J 0 bases, with 2 bases left between them. The CDR3 consists of 11 residues. The V gene's germline CDR1 is SGHDT and CDR2 YYEEEE. General study results and limits: The absence of shared CDR3 amino acid sequences among expanded clones across subjects suggests private repertoires in all groups.

TCRdb called the 5' RACE reads again in MiXCR, with one record for every CDR3 protein. Among about 74,000 distinct CDR3 sequences, roughly 5% were seen once, and the ten largest hold just under 7.5%. What was sequenced was PBMCs. This chain connects TRBV5-6 to TRBJ1-1; no firm D call. This TCR was sampled from a man aged 18 to 30 with multiple sclerosis. CDR3 sequence (DNA): TGTGCCAGCAGATTGAACACTGAAGCTTTCTTT. Translated: CASRLNTEAFF.